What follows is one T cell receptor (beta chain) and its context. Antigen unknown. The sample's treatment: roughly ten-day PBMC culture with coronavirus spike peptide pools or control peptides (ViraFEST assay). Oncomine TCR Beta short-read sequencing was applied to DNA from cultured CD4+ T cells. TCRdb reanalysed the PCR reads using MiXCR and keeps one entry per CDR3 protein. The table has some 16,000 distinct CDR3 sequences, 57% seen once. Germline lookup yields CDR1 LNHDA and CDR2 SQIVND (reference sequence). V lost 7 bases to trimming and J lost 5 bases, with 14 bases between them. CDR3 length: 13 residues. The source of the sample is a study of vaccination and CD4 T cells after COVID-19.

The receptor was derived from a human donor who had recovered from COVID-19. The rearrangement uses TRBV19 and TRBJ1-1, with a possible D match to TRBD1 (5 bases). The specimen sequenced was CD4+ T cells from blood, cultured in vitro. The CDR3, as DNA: TGTGCCAGTATGTCGCAGGGAGGAACTGAAGCTTTCTTT. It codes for CASMSQGGTEAFF.